A selection of T cell receptor beta chains follows, all from one sample in a study of cytomegalovirus exposure and HLA in healthy donors. This table comes from immunoSEQ multiplex PCR, and its TCRdb copy is limited to in-frame clones, with some not included. Counted here are some 130,000 clones, about 82% occurring once; the ten biggest clones make up under 5.5%. The sequencing sample was made of PBMCs. All receptors come from a man aged 30-40 years in good health. CDR3s include the opening cysteine and the closing phenylalanine or tryptophan. The order of the fields is clone size, J gene, V gene, D gene, CDR3 DNA, CDR3 protein. A D gene is named only where the DNA matches it firmly. Clone size is given for some rows only: seen once, a few or many times, or a class if the clone is expanded.

- | TRBJ2-7 | TRBV9 | TRBD2 | TGTGCCAGCAGCGTAGGGGGGGGGACTAGCGGGATCTACGAGCAGTACTTC | CASSVGGGTSGIYEQYF
- | TRBJ2-1 | TRBV18 | - | TGTGCCAGCTCACCAGGGGGGGCAAGTGAGCAGTTCTTC | CASSPGGASEQFF
- | TRBJ2-5 | TRBV19 | - | TGTGCCAGTAGTATCGCCGGGGGGCGCACCGAGACCCAGTACTTC | CASSIAGGRTETQYF
few | TRBJ2-7 | TRBV5-4 | - | TGTGCCAGCAGCCCGGTCCCCGGGGCCTACGAGCAGTACTTC | CASSPVPGAYEQYF
- | TRBJ1-3 | TRBV18 | - | TGTGCCAGCTCACCCAAGGAGAACACCATATATTTT | CASSPKENTIYF
- | TRBJ2-7 | TRBV2 | TRBD2 | TGTGCCAGCGGGGGGGGTGGCGGGAGGGCCGTCTACGAGCAGTACTTC | CASGGGGGRAVYEQYF
- | TRBJ2-5 | TRBV19 | - | TGTGCCAGTAGTACAGGAAAGACCCAGTACTTC | CASSTGKTQYF
- | TRBJ2-2 | TRBV5-1 | TRBD2 | TGCGCCAGCAGCTTCCTAGCGGGAGGGAATACCGGGGAGCTGTTTTTT | CASSFLAGGNTGELFF
- | TRBJ2-1 | TRBV6-5 | TRBD2 | TGTGCCAGCAGTTGGACTAGCGGGAGGAATGAGCAGTTCTTC | CASSWTSGRNEQFF
- | TRBJ1-5 | TRBV7-8 | - | TGTGCCAGCAGCCCCTGGGACATCAATAGCAATCAGCCCCAGCATTTT | CASSPWDINSNQPQHF
- | TRBJ1-2 | TRBV30 | - | TGTGCCAGTTACTCTCTAGTTAACTATGGCTACACCTTC | CASYSLVNYGYTF
- | TRBJ1-2 | TRBV7-6 | - | TGTGCCAGCAGCCCCGGGTTTGGCTACACCTTC | CASSPGFGYTF
- | TRBJ1-2 | TRBV18 | - | TGTGCCAGCTCACCGGGACTCCCTGGCTACACCTTC | CASSPGLPGYTF
- | TRBJ2-5 | TRBV5-4 | TRBD1 | TGTGCCAGCAGCTTCGGACAGGGGCAAGAGACCCAGTACTTC | CASSFGQGQETQYF
- | TRBJ2-1 | TRBV27 | - | TGTGCCAGCAGGCCTACCCGACTATTGTACAATGAGCAGTTCTTC | CASRPTRLLYNEQFF
- | TRBJ2-7 | TRBV14 | TRBD1 | TGTGCCAGCAGCCTTCTCCGGGACAGCCTCTACGAGCAGTACTTC | CASSLLRDSLYEQYF
- | TRBJ1-1 | TRBV7-3 | TRBD1 | TGTGCCAGCAGCTCACAGGGGCTGGCTGAAGCTTTCTTT | CASSSQGLAEAFF
- | TRBJ2-7 | TRBV18 | TRBD1 | TGTGCCAGCTCACCCCGGGACAGGTCCTACGAGCAGTACTTC | CASSPRDRSYEQYF
once | TRBJ2-5 | TRBV28 | - | TGTGCCAGCAGTCCAGGGACTTTCTCTGGGGAGACCCAGTACTTC | CASSPGTFSGETQYF
- | TRBJ2-7 | TRBV4-1 | - | TGCGCCAGCAGCCAAGTGCAGGGTGGCTCCTACGAGCAGTACTTC | CASSQVQGGSYEQYF
- | TRBJ2-3 | TRBV19 | TRBD2 | TGTGCCAGTAGTATATGGGCTAGCGGGCTCCGCACAGATACGCAGTATTTT | CASSIWASGLRTDTQYF
few | TRBJ2-3 | TRBV21-1 | - | TGTGCCAGCCCAGGTCAAGTTGGCGGGAGGAGGTTAGATACGCAGTATTTT | CASPGQVGGRRLDTQYF
few | TRBJ2-4 | TRBV28 | - | TGTGCCAGCAGTATCGTAGGGGCCGGAGCCAAAAACATTCAGTACTTC | CASSIVGAGAKNIQYF
- | TRBJ2-6 | TRBV7-3 | TRBD1 | TGTGCCAGCAGCAAAAGGACAGGGGGCGCTGGGGCCAACGTCCTGACTTTC | CASSKRTGGAGANVLTF
- | TRBJ2-1 | TRBV7-3 | TRBD1 | TGTGCCAGCAGCTTAACCGGGACAGTTCCCTCCAATGAGCAGTTCTTC | CASSLTGTVPSNEQFF
- | TRBJ2-7 | TRBV5-1 | TRBD2 | TGCGCCAGCAGCTTGGAACTAGCGGGAGCATACGAGCAGTACTTC | CASSLELAGAYEQYF